The present TCR beta chain was sequenced within a study of T cells in Graves' hyperthyroidism and ophthalmopathy. On the basis of clinical symptoms, serum thyroxine and TRAb, thyroid ultrasound and orbital computed tomography, diagnoses were made. PBMCs stemmed from less than 13 ml fresh peripheral blood. Researchers took RNA transcripts and amplified the TCR beta CDR3 regions from them. The TCR CDR3 first-round RT-PCR relied on the HTBI primer set. One entry per CDR3 protein results from TCRdb running MiXCR on the multiplex PCR reads. The sample has hundreds of thousands of distinct CDR3 sequences; 38% are singletons. The study, taken as a whole, reports: Most thyroid-expanded clonotypes above 0.001 were also found in blood.

CDR3 length equals 15 residues. Germline V gives CDR1 SGHTA, CDR2 FQGTGA. V gave up 1 base and J gave up 2 bases, with 12 bases separating them. A few counts support this clonotype. Its target is not known. The clonotype comes from a man between 18 and 29 years old with Graves' hyperthyroidism. The sequenced sample was blood. The chain couples TRBV7-3 to TRBJ2-7, with a weak D call TRBD2 (6 bases). CDR3 in DNA: TGTGCCAGCAGCTTAATGCCGGGAGCCGCCTACGAGCAGTACTTC. It encodes CASSLMPGAAYEQYF.